Following are 28 T cell receptor beta chains from one sample sequenced in a study of shared clonotypes between healthy human individuals. Cells designated naive CD8 were CD45RO-negative and were positively selected for CCR7, with terminally differentiated effector memory CD45RA+ cells excluded. Produced via immunoSEQ multiplex PCR; TCRdb's table is partial and in-frame only. The repertoire has roughly 1,800,000 clones, approximately 95% of them found once; the top ten carry 0.95% to 1.5%. The sample was naive CD8+ T cells sorted from blood. The receptors were sampled from a man aged 18 to 29 in good health.

This chain uses TRBV7-9 with TRBJ2-1, with a possible D match to TRBD1 (6 bases). This CDR3 region has 15 residues. Germline V gene sequence: CDR1 SEHNR, CDR2 FQNEAQ (reference sequence). Trimming removed 5 bases at V and 0 bases at J, with 11 bases between. CDR3 protein: CASSVRGSSYNEQFF. The CDR3 nucleotides are TGTGCCAGCAGCGTGAGGGGGAGCTCCTACAATGAGCAGTTCTTC. Together with reference TRBV7-9 and TRBJ2-1, the CDR3 gives the full variable domain: DTGVSQNPRHKITKRGQNVTFRCDPISEHNRLYWYRQTLGQGPEFLTYFQNEAQLEKSRLLSDRFSAERPKGSFSTLEIQRTEQGDSAMYLCASSVRGSSYNEQFFGPGTRLTVL.

The chain links TRBV5-8 to TRBJ2-7, with a weak D call TRBD1 (8 bases). This CDR3 is 17 amino acids long. CDR1 and CDR2 (germline): SGHTS, YDEGEE. V was trimmed by 4 bases and J by 5 bases, leaving 25 bases between them. In nucleotides, the CDR3 is TGTGCCAGCAGCCCCGGACAGGGCAATCGGGGGGAACACGAGCAGTACTTC. Translated, it gives CASSPGQGNRGEHEQYF.

CDR3 nucleotides: TGTGCCAGCAGTGAAGGTGTGACATTAGCTTTGTCAGATACGCAGTATTTT. Translation: CASSEGVTLALSDTQYF. This chain uses TRBV2 with TRBJ2-3; the D is unclear. The V end was cut by 1 base, the J end by 4 bases, with 18 bases between. This CDR3 contains 17 residues. CDR1 and CDR2 (germline): SNHLY, FYNNEI.

This chain uses TRBV25-1 with TRBJ1-2, with 7 bases that match TRBD1. After removal of 6 bases from V and 6 bases from J, the junction contained 16 bases not matched to a gene. Germline loops: CDR1 MGHDK, CDR2 SYGVNS. The length of the CDR3 is 16 residues. The CDR3 is CASSGTAQPYTHGYTF. The CDR3 DNA follows: TGTGCCAGCAGCGGGACAGCCCAACCGTACACGCATGGCTACACCTTC.

In its sample, this clone was seen once. The sample holds other DNA sequences that translate to the same CDR3. This chain joins TRBV11-2 and TRBJ2-7; the D gene is possibly TRBD2 (5 bases). This CDR3 is built from 12 residues. V lost 3 bases and J lost 3, with 6 bases in between. Germline V CDR1 and CDR2: SGHAT, FQNNGV. This chain's CDR3 is CASSFGGYEQYF. The DNA of the CDR3 is TGTGCCAGCAGCTTCGGAGGCTACGAGCAGTACTTC.

This chain connects TRBV5-5 to TRBJ1-2; D gene ambiguous. V gave up 0 bases and J gave up 5 bases, with 11 bases separating them. CDR3 size: 14 residues. The germline V gene encodes CDR1 SGHKS and CDR2 YYEKEE (reference sequence). The CDR3 DNA sequence: TGTGCCAGCAGCTTGGAAGTAGACCCTTATGGCTACACCTTC. Its protein product is CASSLEVDPYGYTF.

The chain carries TRBV7-9 and TRBJ2-1, with a weak D call TRBD2 (5 bases). Germline CDR1 SEHNR, CDR2 FQNEAQ (reference sequence). V gave up 8 bases and J gave up 3 bases, with 8 bases separating them. The CDR3 totals 12 residues. CDR3 sequence: CASPGLYNEQFF. As DNA, the CDR3 is TGTGCCAGCCCCGGACTCTACAATGAGCAGTTCTTC.

In its sample, this clone was seen once. Distinct nucleotide sequences in the sample also encode this CDR3. The rearrangement uses TRBV27 and TRBJ1-4, with D possibly being TRBD1 (6 bases). The germline gives CDR1 MNHEY, CDR2 SMNVEV (reference sequence). V lost 7 bases and J 3 bases, leaving 12 bases between the germline ends. The CDR3 spans 14 residues. CDR3 region: CASTPTGANEKLFF. The CDR3 coding sequence is TGTGCCAGCACTCCGACAGGAGCTAATGAAAAACTGTTTTTT.

Here the CDR3 reads CASSLVTNTEAFF. CDR3 coding DNA: TGTGCCAGCAGCTTAGTGACGAACACTGAAGCTTTCTTT. The rearrangement uses TRBV7-2 and TRBJ1-1; D is ambiguous. The CDR3 length is 13 residues. V was clipped by 1 base and J by 1 base, with 4 bases between them. Germline assignment: CDR1 SGHTA and CDR2 FQGNSA.

The V gene is TRBV5-4, the J gene TRBJ1-1; D is perhaps TRBD1 (5 bases). Trimming took off 5 bases at V and 1 base at J, with 12 bases between the two ends. CDR1 is SGHNT, CDR2 YYREEE, per germline (reference sequence). This CDR3 is 14 amino acids long. For the CDR3, the DNA is TGTGCCAGCAGGCCATGGGGGGGGAACACTGAAGCTTTCTTT. It yields the protein CASRPWGGNTEAFF.

This chain uses TRBV4-1 with TRBJ2-3; D is unclear. The CDR3 consists of 18 residues. Trimming shortened V by 1 base and J by 0 bases, and 17 bases separated the two germline ends. Germline values: CDR1 MGHRA, CDR2 YSYEKL. In DNA form, the CDR3 reads TGCGCCAGCAGCCAAGGCACGCCAAGCACTGCTAGCACAGATACGCAGTATTTT. This translates into CASSQGTPSTASTDTQYF.

The CDR3 is CASSSRQGTNYGYTF. The DNA for the CDR3 is TGTGCCAGCAGCTCCCGGCAGGGGACTAACTATGGCTACACCTTC. The chain employs TRBV5-4 and TRBJ1-2; D possibly corresponds to TRBD1 (6 bases). The germline V and J ends were trimmed by 3 bases and 0 bases, with 12 bases remaining between them. CDR3 length equals 15 residues. Germline-derived CDR1 and CDR2 are SGHNT and YYREEE (reference sequence).

V gene TRBV5-1 combines with J gene TRBJ1-1; D is possibly TRBD1 (6 bases). The V gene lost 4 bases and the J gene lost 0 bases, with 13 bases spanning the gap. The CDR3 covers 15 residues. In germline, CDR1 is SGHRS, CDR2 YFSETQ. Written as DNA, the CDR3 is TGCGCCAGCAGCGGGACGGACAGCCTGAACACTGAAGCTTTCTTT. It translates to CASSGTDSLNTEAFF.

This clone has just a few counts. The chain uses TRBV5-1 and TRBJ1-2; no clear D. The CDR3 spans 14 residues. Per germline, CDR1 SGHRS and CDR2 YFSETQ. V dropped 1 base and J dropped 5 bases, with 12 bases sitting between them. The CDR3 nucleotides are TGCGCCAGCAGCTTGAATGGGGTGGAGTATGGCTACACCTTC. It translates to CASSLNGVEYGYTF. The full variable domain, in which reference TRBV5-1 and TRBJ1-2 provide the parts outside the CDR3, is KAGVTQTPRYLIKTRGQQVTLSCSPISGHRSVSWYQQTPGQGLQFLFEYFSETQRNKGNFPGRFSGRQFSNSRSEMNVSTLELGDSALYLCASSLNGVEYGYTFGSGTRLTVV.

The genes are TRBV27 and TRBJ2-2; either TRBD1 or TRBD2 may supply D (6 bases each). In germline, CDR1 is MNHEY, CDR2 SMNVEV (reference sequence). The CDR3 length is 16 residues. Deletions cut 6 bases from V and 2 bases from J, with 16 bases between. In nucleotides, the CDR3 is TGTGCCAGCAGCTCCCGGGGGCTACTAAACACCGGGGAGCTGTTTTTT. Protein: CASSSRGLLNTGELFF.

CDR3 protein: CATGPWTGGSYEQYF. CDR3 DNA: TGTGCCACCGGTCCCTGGACAGGCGGGTCCTACGAGCAGTACTTC. The chain recombines TRBV15 with TRBJ2-7; 7 positions agree with TRBD1. The V gene end was trimmed by 8 bases and the J gene end by 1 base; junction bases not matched to a gene: 11. Per the germline V gene, CDR1 is LNHNV and CDR2 is YYDKDF (reference sequence). This CDR3 spans 15 amino acids.

V usage is TRBV5-4 and J usage is TRBJ2-5; possibly TRBD1 or TRBD2 for D (5 bases each). Germline V lookup: CDR1 SGHNT, CDR2 YYREEE (reference sequence). V was trimmed by 3 bases and J by 2 bases, leaving 11 bases between them. The CDR3 extends over 14 amino acids. As DNA, the CDR3 is TGTGCCAGCAGCTCCGGGACCCAGCAAGAGACCCAGTACTTC. Its translation is CASSSGTQQETQYF.

The chain recombines TRBV6-4 with TRBJ2-5, with TRBD2 identical over 16 bases. Germline values: CDR1 MRHNA, CDR2 SNTAGT. The CDR3 length is 18 residues. Trimming at V came to 7 bases and at J to 4 bases, leaving 12 bases not matched to a gene. The CDR3, as DNA: TGTGCCAGCAACCGACCGGGACTAGCGGGGGGGAGCCTAGAGACCCAGTACTTC. Its protein product is CASNRPGLAGGSLETQYF.

This clone showed up just once. The chain is built from TRBV11-2 and TRBJ2-3; TRBD2 agrees at 10 bases. Per germline, CDR1 SGHAT and CDR2 FQNNGV. The V and J ends lost 5 bases and 4 bases, in that order; junction bases with no gene match: 9. CDR3 length equals 16 residues. CDR3 loop: CASSPDSGGSADTQYF. The CDR3 DNA reads as TGTGCCAGCAGCCCGGATAGCGGGGGGTCCGCAGATACGCAGTATTTT.

This chain connects TRBV7-3 to TRBJ2-7; 7 bases are a match to TRBD2. J was trimmed by 0 bases and V by 5 bases; bases with no gene match: 10. The CDR3 contains 16 residues. Germline CDR1 reads SGHTA; CDR2 reads FQGTGA. CDR3 in DNA: TGTGCCAGCAGCCCGAATGGCGGGGAGGGCTCCTACGAGCAGTACTTC. It codes for CASSPNGGEGSYEQYF.

V gene TRBV6-1 combines with J gene TRBJ2-5, with D hard to call. Germline-derived CDR1 and CDR2 are MNHNS and SASEGT. Trimming pared 1 base from V and 4 bases from J, leaving 10 bases between. This CDR3 is built from 14 residues. CDR3 loop: CASSEGPIGETQYF. As DNA, the CDR3 is TGTGCCAGCAGTGAAGGCCCCATTGGAGAGACCCAGTACTTC.

V gene TRBV6-5 combines with J gene TRBJ1-5; D is perhaps TRBD1 (6 bases). CDR1 is MNHEY, CDR2 SVGAGI, per germline. V dropped 7 bases and J dropped 1 base, with 8 bases sitting between them. The CDR3 consists of 13 residues. Written as DNA, the CDR3 is TGTGCCAGCACCCAGGGGAGCAATCAGCCCCAGCATTTT. As protein: CASTQGSNQPQHF.

The genes are TRBV11-2 and TRBJ2-7; a weak D match, TRBD1 (5 bases). CDR1 is SGHAT and CDR2 is FQNNGV in the germline V gene. Trimming removed 5 bases at V and 0 bases at J, with 11 bases between. The CDR3 runs to 14 residues. CDR3 DNA: TGTGCCAGCAGCCCCGATGGGGCCTCCTACGAGCAGTACTTC. Protein product: CASSPDGASYEQYF.

The J gene is TRBJ1-1, the V gene TRBV7-8; D unresolved. This CDR3 is built from 12 residues. Germline loops: CDR1 SGHVS, CDR2 FQNEAQ. The ends were cut back, 2 bases at V and 3 bases at J, with 4 bases in the middle. The CDR3 region is CASSLLDTEAFF. CDR3 DNA: TGTGCCAGCAGCTTACTTGACACTGAAGCTTTCTTT.

This rearrangement joins TRBV25-1 to TRBJ1-2; TRBD1 is a possible D gene (6 bases). The ends were cut back, 2 bases at V and 3 bases at J, with 10 bases in the middle. The CDR3 runs 14 residues. Looked up from germline, CDR1 is MGHDK and CDR2 is SYGVNS. CDR3 in DNA: TGTGCCAGCAGTGAAGGGGGCAGCTACTATGGCTACACCTTC. This sequence encodes CASSEGGSYYGYTF.

The chain combines TRBV28 with TRBJ1-1; a possible D gene is TRBD1 (5 bases). CDR1 and CDR2 (germline): MDHEN, SYDVKM. V was trimmed by 3 bases and J by 3 bases, leaving 8 bases between them. This CDR3 is built from 13 residues. The DNA for the CDR3 is TGTGCCAGCAGTTTGGAGGGGCACACTGAAGCTTTCTTT. It is translated as CASSLEGHTEAFF.

Points on this clone: The identical CDR3 is also encoded by other nucleotide sequences in the sample. The rearrangement uses TRBV29-1 and TRBJ2-1; D may be TRBD1 (5 bases). The germline V gene has CDR1 SQVTM and CDR2 ANQGSEA. V was trimmed by 2 bases and J by 0 bases, leaving 8 bases between them. The CDR3 totals 14 residues. CDR3 sequence reads: CSVESGISYNEQFF. The CDR3 nucleotides are TGCAGCGTTGAATCAGGGATCTCCTACAATGAGCAGTTCTTC.

With regard to this clone: Other DNA sequences within the sample encode an identical CDR3. The rearrangement uses TRBV7-9 and TRBJ2-7; D not certain. Germline V gene lookup returns CDR1 SEHNR and CDR2 FQNEAQ (reference sequence). This CDR3 is 14 amino acids long. The V and J ends lost 5 bases and 1 base respectively, with 12 bases between them. The CDR3 reads CASSLPDGSYEQYF. In DNA form, the CDR3 reads TGTGCCAGCAGCCTCCCAGACGGTTCCTACGAGCAGTACTTC. Variable domain in full (rest from reference TRBV7-9 and TRBJ2-7): DTGVSQNPRHKITKRGQNVTFRCDPISEHNRLYWYRQTLGQGPEFLTYFQNEAQLEKSRLLSDRFSAERPKGSFSTLEIQRTEQGDSAMYLCASSLPDGSYEQYFGPGTRLTVT.